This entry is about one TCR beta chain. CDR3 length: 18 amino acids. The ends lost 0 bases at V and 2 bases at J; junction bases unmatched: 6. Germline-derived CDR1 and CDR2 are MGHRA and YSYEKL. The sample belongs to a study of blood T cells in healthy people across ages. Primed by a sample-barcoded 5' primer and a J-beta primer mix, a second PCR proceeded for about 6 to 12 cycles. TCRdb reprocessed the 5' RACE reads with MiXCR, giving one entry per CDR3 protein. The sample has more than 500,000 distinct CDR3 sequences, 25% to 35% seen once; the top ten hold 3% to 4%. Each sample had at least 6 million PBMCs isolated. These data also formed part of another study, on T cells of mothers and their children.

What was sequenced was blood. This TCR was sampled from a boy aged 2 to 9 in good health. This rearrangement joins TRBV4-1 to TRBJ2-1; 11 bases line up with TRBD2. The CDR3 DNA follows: TGCGCCAGCAGCCAAGATCAGGGGACTAGCGGAACCTACAATGAGCAGTTCTTC. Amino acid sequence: CASSQDQGTSGTYNEQFF.